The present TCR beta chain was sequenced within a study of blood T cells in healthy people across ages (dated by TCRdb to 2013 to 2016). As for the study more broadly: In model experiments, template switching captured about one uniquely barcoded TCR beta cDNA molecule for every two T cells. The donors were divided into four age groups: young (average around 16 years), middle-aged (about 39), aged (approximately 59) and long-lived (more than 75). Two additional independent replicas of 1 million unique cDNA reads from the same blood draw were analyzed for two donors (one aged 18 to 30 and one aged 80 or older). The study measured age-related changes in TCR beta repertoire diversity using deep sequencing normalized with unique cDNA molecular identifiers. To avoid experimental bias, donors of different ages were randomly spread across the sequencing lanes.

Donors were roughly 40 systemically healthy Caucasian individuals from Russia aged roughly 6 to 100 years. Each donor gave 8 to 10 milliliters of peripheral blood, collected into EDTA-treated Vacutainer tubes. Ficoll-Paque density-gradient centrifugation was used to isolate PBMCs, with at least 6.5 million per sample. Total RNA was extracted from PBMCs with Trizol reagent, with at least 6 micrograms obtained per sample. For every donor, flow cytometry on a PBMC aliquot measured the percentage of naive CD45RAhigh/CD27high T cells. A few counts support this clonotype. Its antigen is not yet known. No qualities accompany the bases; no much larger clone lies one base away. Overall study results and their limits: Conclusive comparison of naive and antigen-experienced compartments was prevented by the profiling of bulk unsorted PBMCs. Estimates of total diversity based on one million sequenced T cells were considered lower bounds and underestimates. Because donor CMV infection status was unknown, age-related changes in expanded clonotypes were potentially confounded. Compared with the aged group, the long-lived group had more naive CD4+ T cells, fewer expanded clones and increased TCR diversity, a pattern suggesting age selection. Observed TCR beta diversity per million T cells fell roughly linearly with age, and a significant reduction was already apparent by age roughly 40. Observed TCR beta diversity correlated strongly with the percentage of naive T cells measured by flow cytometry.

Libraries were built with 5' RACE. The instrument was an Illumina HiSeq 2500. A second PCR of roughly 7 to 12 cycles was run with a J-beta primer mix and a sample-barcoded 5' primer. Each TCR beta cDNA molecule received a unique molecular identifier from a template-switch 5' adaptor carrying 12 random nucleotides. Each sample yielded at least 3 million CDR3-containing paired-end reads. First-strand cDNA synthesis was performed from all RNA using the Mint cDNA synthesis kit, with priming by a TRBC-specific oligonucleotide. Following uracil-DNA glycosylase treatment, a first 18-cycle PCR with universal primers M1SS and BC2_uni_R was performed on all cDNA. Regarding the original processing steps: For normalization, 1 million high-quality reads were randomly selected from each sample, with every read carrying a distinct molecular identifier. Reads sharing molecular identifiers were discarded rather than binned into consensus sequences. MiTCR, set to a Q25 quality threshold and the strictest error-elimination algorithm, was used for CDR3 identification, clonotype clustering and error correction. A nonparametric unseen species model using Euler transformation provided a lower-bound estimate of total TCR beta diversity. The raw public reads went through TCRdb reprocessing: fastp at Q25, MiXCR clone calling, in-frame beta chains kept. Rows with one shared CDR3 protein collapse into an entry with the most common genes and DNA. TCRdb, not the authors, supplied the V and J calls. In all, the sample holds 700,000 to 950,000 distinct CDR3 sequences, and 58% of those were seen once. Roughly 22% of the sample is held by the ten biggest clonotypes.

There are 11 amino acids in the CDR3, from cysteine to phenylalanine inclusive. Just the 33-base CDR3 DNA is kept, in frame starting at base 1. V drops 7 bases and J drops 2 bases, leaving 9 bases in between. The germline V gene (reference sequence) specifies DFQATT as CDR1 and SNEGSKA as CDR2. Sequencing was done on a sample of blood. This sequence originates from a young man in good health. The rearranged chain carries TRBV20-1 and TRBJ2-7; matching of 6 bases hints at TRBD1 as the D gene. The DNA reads TGCAGTGGGGACACTCCCTACGAGCAGTACTTC. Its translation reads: CSGDTPYEQYF.